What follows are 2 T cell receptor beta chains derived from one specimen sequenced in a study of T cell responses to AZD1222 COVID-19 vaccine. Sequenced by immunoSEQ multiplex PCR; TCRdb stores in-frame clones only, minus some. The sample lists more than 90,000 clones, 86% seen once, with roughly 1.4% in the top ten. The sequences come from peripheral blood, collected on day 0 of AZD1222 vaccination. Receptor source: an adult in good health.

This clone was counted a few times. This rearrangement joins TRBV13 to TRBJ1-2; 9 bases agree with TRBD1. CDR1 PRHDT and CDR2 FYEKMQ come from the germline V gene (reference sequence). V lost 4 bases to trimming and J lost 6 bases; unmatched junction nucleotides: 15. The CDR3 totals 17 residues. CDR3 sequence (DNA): TGTGCCAGCAGCTCGTTAAAAGGGACAGGGTGGCGCGATGGCTACACCTTC. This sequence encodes CASSSLKGTGWRDGYTF.

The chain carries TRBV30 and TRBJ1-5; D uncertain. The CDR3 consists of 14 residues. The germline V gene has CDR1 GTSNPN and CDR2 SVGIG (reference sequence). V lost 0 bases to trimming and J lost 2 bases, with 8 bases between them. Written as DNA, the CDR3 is TGTGCCTGGAGTGTCACGGGTGGCAATCAGCCCCAGCATTTT. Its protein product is CAWSVTGGNQPQHF.